Reported below is one T cell receptor beta chain. Its cognate antigen is unknown. This entry is derived from a study of cytomegalovirus exposure and HLA in healthy donors. 13 Jbeta primers and 60 Vbeta primers were used for the PCR. Method: immunoSEQ multiplex PCR; TCRdb's copy keeps in-frame clones and lacks some. This table holds around 130,000 clones, about two thirds found once. Findings and caveats of the study: In an earlier analysis, productive rearrangement rates for most beta V segments clustered near 87% or 30%. The authors later found most CMV-associated TCR beta chains appeared HLA-restricted. Presence/absence analyses rested on an assumption that sequencing depth was roughly uniform across donors. In a later analysis, common viral pathogens appeared linked to several of the most significant clusters.

The V end was cut by 1 base, the J end by 4 bases, with 11 bases between. Germline V gene data show CDR1 as SEHNR and CDR2 as FQNEAQ (reference sequence). The CDR3 length is 14 residues. The clonotype comes from a woman between 55 and 75 years old in good health and CMV-seropositive. The sample comprised PBMCs. The chain couples TRBV7-9 to TRBJ2-7, with D possibly being TRBD1 (5 bases). In DNA form, the CDR3 reads TGTGCCAGCAGCTTAGGGATAGGGGTTTACGAGCAGTACTTC. This gives the protein CASSLGIGVYEQYF.